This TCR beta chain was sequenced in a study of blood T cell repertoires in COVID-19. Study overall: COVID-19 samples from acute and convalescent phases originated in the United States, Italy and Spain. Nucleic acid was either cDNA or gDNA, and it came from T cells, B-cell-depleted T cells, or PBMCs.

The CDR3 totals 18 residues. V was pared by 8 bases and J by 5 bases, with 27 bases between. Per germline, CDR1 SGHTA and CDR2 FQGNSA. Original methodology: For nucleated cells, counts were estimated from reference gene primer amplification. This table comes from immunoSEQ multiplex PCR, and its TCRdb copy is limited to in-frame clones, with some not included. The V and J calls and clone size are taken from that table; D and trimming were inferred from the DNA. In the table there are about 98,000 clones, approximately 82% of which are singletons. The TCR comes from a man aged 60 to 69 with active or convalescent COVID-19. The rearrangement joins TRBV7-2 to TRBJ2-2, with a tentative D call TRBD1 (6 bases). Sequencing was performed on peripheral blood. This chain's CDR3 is CASLESGPLGAYTGELFF. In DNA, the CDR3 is TGTGCCAGCTTAGAATCGGGACCCCTGGGGGCATATACCGGGGAGCTGTTTTTT.